Below are 23 T cell receptor beta chains sequenced from a single sample in a study of prognosis after radiotherapy for stage I lung cancer. Researchers used two-round multiplex PCR to amplify TCR beta CDR3 starting from genomic DNA. During first-round PCR, primers specific to each TRBV and TRBJ gene were used. Using its own MiXCR run on the multiplex PCR reads, TCRdb lists one record per CDR3 protein. The repertoire includes 25,000 to 35,000 distinct CDR3 sequences, about 34% of them detected once, and roughly 34% sits in the top ten. Here the sequenced sample was PBMCs, taken before or after stereotactic body radiation therapy (not recorded which). The receptors were gathered from a donor over 45 with non-small cell lung cancer.

The rearrangement uses TRBV18 and TRBJ2-5; tentative D call: TRBD1 (5 bases). Per the germline V gene, CDR1 is KGHSH and CDR2 is LQKENI. This CDR3 has 16 amino acids. The V end was cut by 3 bases, the J end by 0 bases, with 14 bases between. The CDR3 region has the DNA TGTGCCAGCTCACCTATCGGACAACCGTACCAAGAGACCCAGTACTTC. Its protein is CASSPIGQPYQETQYF.

Ten or more counts support this clonotype. CDR3 sequence (DNA): TGTGCCAGCAGCCGGGCGGGTGGGAAGGACACCGGGGAGCTGTTTTTT. This translates into CASSRAGGKDTGELFF. The rearrangement uses TRBV6-1 and TRBJ2-2, with D maybe TRBD2 (5 bases). The germline V gene has CDR1 MNHNS and CDR2 SASEGT. The CDR3 runs to 16 residues. V dropped 6 bases and J dropped 3 bases, with 17 bases sitting between them.

This clonotype occurred many times. The chain carries TRBV9 and TRBJ1-4; the D is unclear. The V end lost 7 bases, the J end lost 6 bases, and 7 bases lay between the germline ends. CDR3 length equals 11 residues. The germline V gene has CDR1 SGDLS and CDR2 YYNGEE. The CDR3 reads CASGGDEKLFF. The CDR3 DNA reads TGTGCCAGCGGTGGGGATGAAAAACTGTTTTTT.

This clonotype was found many times. V gene TRBV5-1 combines with J gene TRBJ1-3, with unresolved D. The CDR3 is made up of 14 amino acids. V was cut by 2 bases and J by 1 base, with 7 bases left in between. Germline V CDR1 and CDR2: SGHRS, YFSETQ. Here the CDR3 reads CASSLGQSGNTIYF. CDR3 nucleotides: TGCGCCAGCAGCTTAGGGCAGTCTGGAAACACCATATATTTT.

For this clonotype: At one of its ends the junction is not consistent with the germline gene, which may arise from a read error. The chain employs TRBV6-1 and TRBJ2-7, with 10 bases aligning to TRBD2. The CDR3 sequence is 15 residues long. Per the germline V gene, CDR1 is MNHNS and CDR2 is SASEGT. The CDR3, as DNA: TGTGCCAGCACTTCTACCGGGACTAGCGCATACGAGCAGCACTTC. It specifies CASTSTGTSAYEQHF.

This clonotype has at least ten counts. V usage is TRBV4-1 and J usage is TRBJ1-5, with 7 bases matching TRBD1. The CDR3 has 16 amino acids. With 1 base clipped from V and 1 base from J, the junction kept 4 bases outside the gene matches. Germline CDR1 MGHRA, CDR2 YSYEKL. CDR3 region: CASSQVGGRSNQPQHF. CDR3 coding DNA: TGCGCCAGCAGCCAAGTAGGGGGCAGGAGCAATCAGCCCCAGCATTTT.

This clonotype was detected many times. The chain uses TRBV19 and TRBJ2-2; the match to TRBD2 covers 8 bases. The germline gives CDR1 LNHDA, CDR2 SQIVND (reference sequence). The CDR3 runs 17 residues. The junction had 13 bases not matched to a gene; V was cut back by 6 bases and J by 4 bases. CDR3: CASSPGRDATGTGELFF. The CDR3 DNA follows: TGTGCCAGTAGCCCCGGGAGGGATGCTACGGGCACCGGGGAGCTGTTTTTT.

This clonotype was seen many times. The chain couples TRBV7-8 to TRBJ2-7, with a weak D call TRBD1 (5 bases). Trimming left V 1 base short and J 5 bases short, with 9 bases between. The germline gives CDR1 SGHVS, CDR2 FQNEAQ. CDR3 size: 13 residues. The CDR3 is CASSLGGSDEQYF. Written as DNA, the CDR3 is TGTGCCAGCAGCTTAGGGGGCAGCGACGAGCAGTACTTC.

The rearrangement uses TRBV9 and TRBJ2-2; D possibly corresponds to TRBD2 (5 bases). This CDR3 has 16 residues. The V and J ends lost 4 bases and 7 bases respectively, with 20 bases between them. The germline gives CDR1 SGDLS, CDR2 YYNGEE. CDR3 protein: CASSPNPVRAIGELFF. In DNA, the CDR3 is TGTGCCAGCAGCCCCAACCCCGTGAGGGCCATCGGGGAGCTGTTTTTT.

The chain employs TRBV6-1 and TRBJ2-7; D might be TRBD2 (5 bases). Trimming left V 6 bases short and J 4 bases short, with 16 bases between. Germline V gives CDR1 MNHNS, CDR2 SASEGT. The CDR3 has 14 amino acids. In nucleotides, the CDR3 is TGTGCCAGCAGCAGAACCGGGAAAGTATACGAGCAGTACTTC. This sequence encodes CASSRTGKVYEQYF.

Regarding this clonotype: A read error is likely here: a far larger clone is one base away. The chain recombines TRBV9 with TRBJ2-7, with 9 bases identical to TRBD2. The last part of the DNA fits TRBJ2-3 better; the J call may be wrong. This CDR3 has 16 residues. Germline V gene lookup returns CDR1 SGDLS and CDR2 YYNGEE. The CDR3 sequence is CASSVEAGGMADTQYF. The CDR3 nucleotides read TGTGCCAGCAGCGTTGAGGCGGGAGGGATGGCAGATACGCAGTATTTT.

This clonotype was seen ten or more times. The gene calls are TRBV4-1 and TRBJ2-1, with 7 positions matching TRBD2. The CDR3 totals 15 residues. CDR1 and CDR2 from the germline V gene are MGHRA and YSYEKL. Unmatched junction bases numbered 7, after V lost 1 base and J lost 7 bases. The CDR3 coding sequence is TGCGCCAGCAGCCAAGTAGATGTGGGAGGGAATGAGCAGTTCTTC. This translates into CASSQVDVGGNEQFF.

Details on this clonotype: A far larger clone lies a single base away; this is likely a read error. This sequence joins TRBV6-9 and TRBJ2-7; D gene unclear. CDR1 MNHGY and CDR2 SVAAGI come from the germline V gene. The CDR3 totals 16 residues. In DNA, the CDR3 is TGTGCCGGCAGTTACTCTCTATCCAGTCCCCCCTACGAGCAGTACTTC. This sequence encodes CAGSYSLSSPPYEQYF.

This clonotype was counted many times. This sequence joins TRBV28 and TRBJ2-5, with D perhaps matching TRBD1 (6 bases). Germline values: CDR1 MDHEN, CDR2 SYDVKM. This CDR3 has 12 residues. Trimming removed 8 bases from V and 1 base from J, with 8 bases in between. CDR3 in amino acids: CASQGIQETQYF. As DNA, the CDR3 is TGTGCCAGCCAGGGGATCCAAGAGACCCAGTACTTC.

This clonotype has ten or more counts. This chain joins TRBV6-2 or TRBV6-3 and TRBJ2-3, with unresolved D. Trimming removed 5 bases at V and 0 bases at J, with 12 bases between. The germline gives CDR1 MNHEY, CDR2 SVGEGT. This CDR3 is built from 15 residues. CDR3 protein: CASSDTESSTDTQYF. DNA of the CDR3: TGTGCCAGCAGTGATACCGAGTCTAGCACAGATACGCAGTATTTT.

This clonotype appeared many times. The gene calls are TRBV18 and TRBJ1-1; the D gene is possibly TRBD1 (5 bases). This CDR3 has 15 residues. V shed 3 bases and J shed 13 bases, with 24 bases lying between them. Germline V gives CDR1 KGHSH, CDR2 LQKENI. The CDR3 sequence is CASSPSWQGDTGVFF. The CDR3 DNA sequence: TGTGCCAGCTCACCCTCCTGGCAGGGTGACACGGGAGTTTTCTTT.

In this sample, this clonotype turned up many times. The rearrangement uses TRBV9 and TRBJ1-2; 8 bases are a match to TRBD1. The CDR3 loop spans 15 amino acids. Per the germline V gene, CDR1 is SGDLS and CDR2 is YYNGEE. After removal of 6 bases from V and 3 bases from J, the junction contained 10 bases not matched to a gene. The CDR3 here is CASNPGGTPYYGYTF. The DNA for the CDR3 is TGTGCCAGCAACCCAGGGGGCACCCCCTACTATGGCTACACCTTC.

In its sample, this clonotype was seen many times. This chain uses TRBV20-1 with TRBJ1-2; maybe TRBD1 (5 bases). CDR1 and CDR2 from the germline V gene are DFQATT and SNEGSKA (reference sequence). The length of the CDR3 is 13 residues. Between the trimmed V and J ends, which lost 0 bases and 4 bases, there was a span of 9 bases. The CDR3 sequence: CSARDPGTYGYTF. In nucleotides, the CDR3 is TGCAGTGCTAGAGATCCAGGGACCTATGGCTACACCTTC.

This clonotype was picked up many times. V is TRBV5-1 and J is TRBJ1-1, with 9 bases fitting TRBD1. V was clipped by 4 bases and J by 2 bases; unmatched bases: 6. The CDR3 length is 15 residues. Germline-derived CDR1 and CDR2 are SGHRS and YFSETQ. CDR3 residues: CASSRGTGTNTEAFF. The CDR3 DNA reads as TGCGCCAGCAGCAGGGGGACAGGGACCAACACTGAAGCTTTCTTT. The variable domain in full, with the rest retrieved from reference TRBV5-1 and TRBJ1-1, is KAGVTQTPRYLIKTRGQQVTLSCSPISGHRSVSWYQQTPGQGLQFLFEYFSETQRNKGNFPGRFSGRQFSNSRSEMNVSTLELGDSALYLCASSRGTGTNTEAFFGQGTRLTVV.

The chain has TRBV12-3 or TRBV12-4 and TRBJ2-2; tentative D call: TRBD2 (5 bases). The CDR3 consists of 13 residues. Deletions cut 6 bases from V and 4 bases from J, with 9 bases between. CDR3 in amino acids: CASSPTITGELFF. The CDR3, as DNA: TGTGCCAGCAGCCCGACTATCACCGGGGAGCTGTTTTTT.

This clonotype was seen repeatedly, ten times or more. V gene TRBV2 combines with J gene TRBJ2-3; D gene uncertain. The CDR3 runs 15 residues. Germline V gene lookup returns CDR1 SNHLY and CDR2 FYNNEI. Trimming cost V 3 bases and J 0 bases, with 10 bases left between them. The CDR3 region has the DNA TGTGCCAGCAGTGAGCTTCGTGGGAGCACAGATACGCAGTATTTT. Its protein product is CASSELRGSTDTQYF.

The rearrangement uses TRBV6-5 and TRBJ1-3; no definite D call. Germline V gives CDR1 MNHEY, CDR2 SVGAGI. The CDR3 spans 18 residues. The V end lost 2 bases, the J end lost 0 bases, and 17 bases lay between the germline ends. The CDR3, as DNA: TGTGCCAGCAGTTACAGCGCAGGCCAAACGAGCTCTGGAAACACCATATATTTT. It codes for CASSYSAGQTSSGNTIYF.

This clonotype has ten or more counts. The chain has TRBV7-3 and TRBJ1-1; D is undetermined. CDR1 and CDR2 (germline): SGHTA, FQGTGA. Trimming removed 7 bases from V and 1 base from J, with 10 bases in between. The CDR3 extends over 13 amino acids. The CDR3 loop reads CASTPDPNTEAFF. The CDR3, as DNA: TGTGCCAGCACCCCTGACCCGAACACTGAAGCTTTCTTT.